Listed below are T cell receptor beta chains from one sample, sequenced in a study of T cells in Graves' hyperthyroidism and ophthalmopathy. Using its own MiXCR run on the multiplex PCR reads, TCRdb lists one record per CDR3 protein. This table holds about 290,000 distinct CDR3 sequences, approximately 16% found once. Sequencing was carried out using blood. The receptors stem from a man between 25 and 39 years old with Graves' hyperthyroidism. Both conserved end residues are part of each CDR3. A D gene is named only where the DNA matches it firmly. Rows may omit the clone size; those that give it use once, few, many or a size class.

.,15,TRBV4-1,.,CASSQEQEWDSPLHF
TRBD2,14,TRBV29-1,many,CSVGLVSSTDTQYF
.,16,TRBV6-1,.,CASSVDYGTTNEKLFF
.,13,TRBV2,few,CASSEVSRNTIYF
TRBD1,19,TRBV12-3/TRBV12-4,.,CASSPTPGQGFLTNTEAFF
.,12,TRBV13,.,CASSFRRFEAFF
TRBD2,12,TRBV5-6,.,CASRGLADTQYF
.,13,TRBV11-2,many,CASSPGLLYEQYF
.,14,TRBV2,many,CASPRSPQGDTQYF
TRBD1,14,TRBV11-3,many,CASSSGTVTDTQYF
.,10,TRBV29-1,many,CSVDLAEAFF
.,14,TRBV19,.,CASSPGTAYETQYF
.,14,TRBV24-1,few,CATSDFPGVGTQYF
TRBD2,11,TRBV6-1,few,CASRGTSGRYF
.,13,TRBV28,.,CASSWAWEPEAFF
.,16,TRBV6-1,many,CASSRDRPSITGELFF
.,19,TRBV12-5,.,CASGLVRWAGREGDTEAFF
.,15,TRBV30,.,CAWTPPPQGNTEAFF
.,14,TRBV20-1,.,CSAPTGGSNQPQHF
TRBD1,13,TRBV18,many,CASSQSTGVEQYF
.,15,TRBV9,few,CASSVEGRPTDTQYF
TRBD1,15,TRBV11-2,medium-sized,CASSVGTGTAYEQYF
TRBD2,17,TRBV19,few,CASSPGRLAGGGYEQYF
.,15,TRBV10-2,many,CASSQGLGTNYGYTF
TRBD1,13,TRBV19,.,CTSRPGQNQPQHF
.,14,TRBV7-4,few,CASSPRQGQCEQYF
.,14,TRBV11-2,many,CASSLQGGANVLTF
TRBD1,15,TRBV9,few,CASSVGPGGFTEAFF
.,14,TRBV28,many,CASGSHSGANVLTF
.,13,TRBV19,few,CASSIVRTGELFF